The 5 T cell receptor beta chains reported below all come from one sample, sequenced in a study of control samples from healthy donors and cancer patients. Measured with immunoSEQ multiplex PCR; TCRdb has only the in-frame clones, and not every one. The sample lists roughly 120,000 clones; approximately 95% were seen once. Sample: blood. Receptors originate from a young man in good health.

This clone appeared once. The rearrangement links TRBV11-2 to TRBJ1-6, with D uncertain. The germline gives CDR1 SGHAT, CDR2 FQNNGV. The CDR3 runs 15 residues. With 3 bases removed from V and 12 bases from J, the gap between germline ends came to 18 bases. CDR3 amino acids: CASSFDPYTGLPLHF. CDR3 in DNA: TGTGCCAGCAGCTTTGATCCGTACACCGGCCTACCCCTCCACTTT.

The rearrangement joins TRBV7-9 to TRBJ2-1; D tentatively fits TRBD1 or TRBD2 (5 bases each). Germline V CDR1 and CDR2: SEHNR, FQNEAQ (reference sequence). V was clipped by 8 bases and J by 10 bases, with 12 bases between them. This CDR3 has 11 amino acids. CDR3 sequence (DNA): TGTGCCAGCTTTCAGGGCGGGGAGCAGTTCTTC. It is translated as CASFQGGEQFF.

J is TRBJ2-5 and V is TRBV5-4; 9 bases fit TRBD2. V trimming: 7 bases; J trimming: 5 bases; junction bases outside the gene matches: 6. The CDR3 sequence is 13 residues long. Germline V gene lookup returns CDR1 SGHNT and CDR2 YYREEE (reference sequence). This CDR3 reads CASSAGGRETQYF. In DNA form, the CDR3 reads TGTGCCAGCTCCGCGGGGGGGCGGGAGACCCAGTACTTC.

This chain links TRBV5-4 with TRBJ2-2, with 13 bases that match TRBD2. The V gene end was trimmed by 0 bases and the J gene end by 7 bases; junction bases not matched to a gene: 6. The CDR3 spans 17 residues. Germline loops: CDR1 SGHNT, CDR2 YYREEE (reference sequence). CDR3 region: CASSLGTSGGANGELFF. Written as DNA, the CDR3 is TGTGCCAGCAGCTTGGGAACTAGCGGGGGGGCGAACGGGGAGCTGTTTTTT.

The rearrangement links TRBV4-3 to TRBJ2-7; D unclear. The CDR3 has 14 amino acids. Germline lookup yields CDR1 LGHNA and CDR2 YSLEER. Deletions cut 0 bases from V and 6 bases from J, with 12 bases between. CDR3 nucleotides: TGCGCCAGCAGCCAAGATATGTATAGGCGCGAGCAGTACTTC. It translates to CASSQDMYRREQYF.